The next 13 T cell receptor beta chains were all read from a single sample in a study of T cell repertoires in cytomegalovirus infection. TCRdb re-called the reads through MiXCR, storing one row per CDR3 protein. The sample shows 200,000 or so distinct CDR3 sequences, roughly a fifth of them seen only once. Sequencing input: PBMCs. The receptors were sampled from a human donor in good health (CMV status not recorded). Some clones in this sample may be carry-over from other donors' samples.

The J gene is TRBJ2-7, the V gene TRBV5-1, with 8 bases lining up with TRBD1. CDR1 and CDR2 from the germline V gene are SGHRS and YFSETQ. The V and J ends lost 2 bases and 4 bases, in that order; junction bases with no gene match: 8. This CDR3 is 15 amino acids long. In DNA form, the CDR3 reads TGCGCCAGCAGCTTCGCACAGGGGGTGTTATACGAGCAGTACTTC. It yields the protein CASSFAQGVLYEQYF.

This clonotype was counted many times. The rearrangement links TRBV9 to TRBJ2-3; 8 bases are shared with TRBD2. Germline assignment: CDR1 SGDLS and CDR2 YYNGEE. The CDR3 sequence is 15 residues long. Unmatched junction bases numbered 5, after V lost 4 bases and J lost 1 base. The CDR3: CASSPREGGTDTQYF. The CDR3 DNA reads TGTGCCAGCAGCCCCCGGGAGGGCGGCACAGATACGCAGTATTTT. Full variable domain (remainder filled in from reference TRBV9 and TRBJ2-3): DSGVTQTPKHLITATGQRVTLRCSPRSGDLSVYWYQQSLDQGLQFLIQYYNGEERAKGNILERFSAQQFPDLHSELNLSSLELGDSALYFCASSPREGGTDTQYFGPGTRLTVL.

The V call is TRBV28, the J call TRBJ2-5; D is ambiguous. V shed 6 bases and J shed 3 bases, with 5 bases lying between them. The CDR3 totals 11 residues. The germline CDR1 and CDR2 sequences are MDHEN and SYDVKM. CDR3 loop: CASRVKETQYF. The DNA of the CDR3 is TGTGCCAGCAGGGTAAAAGAGACCCAGTACTTC.

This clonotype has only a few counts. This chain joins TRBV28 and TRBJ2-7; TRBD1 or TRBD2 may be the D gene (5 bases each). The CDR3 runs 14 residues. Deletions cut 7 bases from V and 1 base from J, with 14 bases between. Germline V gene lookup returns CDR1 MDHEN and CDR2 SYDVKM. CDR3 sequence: CASNPGPPSYEQYF. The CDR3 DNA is TGTGCCAGCAATCCGGGACCGCCGTCCTACGAGCAGTACTTC. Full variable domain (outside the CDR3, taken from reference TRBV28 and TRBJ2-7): DVKVTQSSRYLVKRTGEKVFLECVQDMDHENMFWYRQDPGLGLRLIYFSYDVKMKEKGDIPEGYSVSREKKERFSLILESASTNQTSMYLCASNPGPPSYEQYFGPGTRLTVT.

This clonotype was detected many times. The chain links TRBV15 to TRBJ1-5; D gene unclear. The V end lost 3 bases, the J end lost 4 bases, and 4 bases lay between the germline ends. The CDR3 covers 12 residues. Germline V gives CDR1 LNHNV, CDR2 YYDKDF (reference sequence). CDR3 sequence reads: CATSSLNQPQHF. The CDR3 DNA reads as TGTGCCACCAGCAGTTTAAATCAGCCCCAGCATTTT.

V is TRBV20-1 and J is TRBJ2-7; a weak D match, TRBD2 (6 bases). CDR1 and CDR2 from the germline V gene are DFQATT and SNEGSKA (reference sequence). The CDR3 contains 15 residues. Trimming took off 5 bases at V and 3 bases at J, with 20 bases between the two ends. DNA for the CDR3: TGCAGTGCTTCAGCTACTAGCAGGATAGGCTACGAGCAGTACTTC. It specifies CSASATSRIGYEQYF.

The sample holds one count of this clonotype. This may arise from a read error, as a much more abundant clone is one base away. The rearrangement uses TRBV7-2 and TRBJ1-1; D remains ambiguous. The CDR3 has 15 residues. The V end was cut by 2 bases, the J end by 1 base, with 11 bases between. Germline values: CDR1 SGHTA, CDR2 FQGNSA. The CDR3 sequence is CASSLLGQENTEAFF. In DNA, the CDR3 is TGTGCCAGCAGCTTACTGGGTCAGGAGAACACTGAAGCTTTCTTT. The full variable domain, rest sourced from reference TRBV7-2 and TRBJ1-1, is GAGVSQSPSNKVTEKGKDVELRCDPISGHTALYWYRQSLGQGLEFLIYFQGNSAPDKSGLPSDRFSAERTGGSVSTLTIQRTQQEDSAVYLCASSLLGQENTEAFFGQGTRLTVV.

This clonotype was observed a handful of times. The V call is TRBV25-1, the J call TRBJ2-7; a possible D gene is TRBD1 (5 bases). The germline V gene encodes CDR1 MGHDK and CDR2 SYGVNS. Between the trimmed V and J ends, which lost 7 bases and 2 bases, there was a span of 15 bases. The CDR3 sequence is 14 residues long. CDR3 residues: CASTSTGIPYEQYF. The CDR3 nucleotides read TGTGCCAGCACTTCAACAGGTATACCCTACGAGCAGTACTTC.

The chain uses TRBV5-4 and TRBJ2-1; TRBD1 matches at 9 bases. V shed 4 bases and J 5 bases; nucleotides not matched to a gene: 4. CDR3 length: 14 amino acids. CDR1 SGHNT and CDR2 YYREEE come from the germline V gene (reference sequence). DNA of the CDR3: TGTGCCAGCAGCCCCAGGACAGGGGACAATGAGCAGTTCTTC. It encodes CASSPRTGDNEQFF.

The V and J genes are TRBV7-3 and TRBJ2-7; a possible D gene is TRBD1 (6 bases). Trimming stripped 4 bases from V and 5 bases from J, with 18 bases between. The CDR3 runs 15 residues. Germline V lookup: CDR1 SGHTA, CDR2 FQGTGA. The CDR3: CASSSQGNIWDEQYF. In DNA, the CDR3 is TGTGCCAGCAGCTCACAGGGAAATATATGGGACGAGCAGTACTTC.

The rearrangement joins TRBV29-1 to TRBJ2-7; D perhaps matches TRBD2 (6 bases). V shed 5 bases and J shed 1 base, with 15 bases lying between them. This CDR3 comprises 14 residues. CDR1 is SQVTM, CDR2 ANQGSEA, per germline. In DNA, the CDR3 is TGCAGCGTTCTCCGGGACTGGGGGTCCTACGAGCAGTACTTC. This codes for CSVLRDWGSYEQYF.

The CDR3 loop is CSARDGGNTGELFF. The CDR3 region has the DNA TGCAGTGCCCGGGACGGGGGGAACACCGGGGAGCTGTTTTTT. The rearrangement links TRBV20-1 to TRBJ2-2; D is perhaps TRBD2 (6 bases). Germline values: CDR1 DFQATT, CDR2 SNEGSKA (reference sequence). The CDR3 runs 14 residues. Trimming pared 6 bases from V and 1 base from J, leaving 12 bases between.

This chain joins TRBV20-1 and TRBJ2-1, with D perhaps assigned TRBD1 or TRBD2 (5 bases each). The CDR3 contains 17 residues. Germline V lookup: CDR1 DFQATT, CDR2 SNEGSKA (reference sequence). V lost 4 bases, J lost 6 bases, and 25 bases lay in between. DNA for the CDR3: TGCAGTGCTACAAAATTACTAAGGGTGGGGGTAGGCAATGAGCAGTTCTTC. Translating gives CSATKLLRVGVGNEQFF.